This T cell receptor (beta chain) was sequenced during a study of spatial heterogeneity in lung cancer. About the study: Beta-chain sequences consistently outnumbered alpha-chain sequences in detection. Within raw reads, each unique TCR and UMI combination appeared on average more than ten times. Study-wide results and limits: Resection saw ubiquitous expanded tumor TCRs appear in blood more than follow-up did.

CDR1 is LNHNV and CDR2 is YYDKDF in the germline V gene (reference sequence). The CDR3 is made up of 18 amino acids. Trimming cost V 1 base and J 1 base, with 18 bases left between them. This clonotype showed up just a few times. The target antigen is unknown. Time point here: sample taken at primary tumor resection. The study sequenced unsorted whole RNA from tumor, nontumor lung or frozen PBMC. TCR cDNA molecules each had a unique molecular identifier. TCRdb called the 5' RACE reads again in MiXCR, with one record for every CDR3 protein. There are approximately 40,000 distinct CDR3 sequences in the sample; roughly 5% occur only once, and 20% to 30% lies in the top ten.

The chain joins TRBV15 to TRBJ2-3, with D maybe TRBD2 (5 bases). Sample: PBMCs, taken at surgery. The clonotype was recovered from a female donor with early-stage non-small cell lung cancer. CDR3 region: CATSRGNPSWRGTDTQYF. In DNA form, the CDR3 reads TGTGCCACCAGCAGAGGCAACCCTAGCTGGAGAGGCACAGATACGCAGTATTTT.